This T cell receptor beta chain appears in the sequencing data of a study of blood T cell repertoires in COVID-19. Looking at the study overall: COVID-19 samples from acute and convalescent phases originated in the United States, Italy and Spain. PBMCs, B-cell-depleted T cells, or T cells provided the cDNA or gDNA that made up the material.

V lost 5 bases to trimming and J lost 6 bases; unmatched junction nucleotides: 6. CDR3 length: 13 residues. Per the authors' pipeline: Estimated nucleated cell counts came from reference gene primer amplification. Produced via immunoSEQ multiplex PCR; TCRdb's table is partial and in-frame only. The DNA gave D and trimming, while V, J and clone size come from that table. The sample carries 98,000 or so clones, over 65% recorded once. This TCR was sampled from a man aged 60-69 years with acute or convalescent COVID-19. Sequences were obtained from peripheral blood. The chain links TRBV12-3 or TRBV12-4 to TRBJ1-1; 7 bases agree with TRBD1. CDR3: CASSVRTGSEAFF. For the CDR3, the DNA is TGTGCCAGCAGTGTTAGGACAGGCTCTGAAGCTTTCTTT.